Listed below are T cell receptor beta chains from one sample, sequenced in a study of OX40 agonist ivuxolimab in advanced cancers. Measured with immunoSEQ multiplex PCR; TCRdb has only the in-frame clones, and not every one. The table lists some 30,000 clones, around 90% of them singletons, with approximately 0.9% in the top ten. The specimen comprised CD4+ or CD8+ T cells sorted from blood, sampled in a trial of the OX40 agonist ivuxolimab. These receptors came from an adult with an advanced solid tumor such as melanoma, head and neck, liver or kidney cancer. Both conserved end residues are part of each CDR3. The D gene is left open where the match is weak. For some rows the clone size is stated as once, few or many, or as a class when expanded; others skip it.

d_call: TRBD2; j_call: TRBJ2-7; v_call: TRBV7-9; clone_size: once; cdr3_nt: TGTGCCAGCAGCTCAAAACTAGCGGGAGTCGTCGAGCAGTACTTC; cdr3_aa: CASSSKLAGVVEQYF
d_call: TRBD2; j_call: TRBJ2-3; v_call: TRBV5-1; clone_size: .; cdr3_nt: TGCGCCAGCAGCCCAGCCGGACTAGCGGGGACTCTATCTACTAGCACAGATACGCAGTATTTT; cdr3_aa: CASSPAGLAGTLSTSTDTQYF
d_call: .; j_call: TRBJ2-1; v_call: TRBV29-1; clone_size: .; cdr3_nt: TGCAGCGTTAAGGGTACGACCGCCTTAGGCTCCTACAATGAGCAGTTCTTC; cdr3_aa: CSVKGTTALGSYNEQFF
d_call: .; j_call: TRBJ1-5; v_call: TRBV28; clone_size: .; cdr3_nt: TGTGCCAGCAGCCTGATAGGACGGAACAATCAGCCCCAGCATTTT; cdr3_aa: CASSLIGRNNQPQHF
d_call: TRBD1; j_call: TRBJ1-1; v_call: TRBV30; clone_size: .; cdr3_nt: TGTGCCCGGACAGGGCAGAATACTGAAGCTTTCTTT; cdr3_aa: CARTGQNTEAFF
d_call: TRBD1; j_call: TRBJ1-5; v_call: TRBV7-2; clone_size: .; cdr3_nt: TGTGCCAGCAGCCAAGACAGGGTTAATCAGGCCCAGCATTTT; cdr3_aa: CASSQDRVNQAQHF
d_call: .; j_call: TRBJ2-3; v_call: TRBV18; clone_size: .; cdr3_nt: TGTGCCAGCTCACCTGGACGCGCCCCAGATACGCAGTATTTT; cdr3_aa: CASSPGRAPDTQYF
d_call: TRBD1; j_call: TRBJ2-7; v_call: TRBV6-1; clone_size: once; cdr3_nt: TGTGCCAGCAGTGACCCCGCAGGGGGCAACGAGCAGTACTTC; cdr3_aa: CASSDPAGGNEQYF
d_call: TRBD1; j_call: TRBJ2-2; v_call: TRBV6-7; clone_size: .; cdr3_nt: TGTGCCAGCATTCAAGATCCGGGACAGGGGGCCGGGGAGCTGTTTTTT; cdr3_aa: CASIQDPGQGAGELFF
d_call: .; j_call: TRBJ1-6; v_call: TRBV5-1; clone_size: .; cdr3_nt: TGCGCCAGCAGCTTGGGACTAGGCGGGGGCTCCTATAATTCACCCCTCCACTTT; cdr3_aa: CASSLGLGGGSYNSPLHF
d_call: TRBD2; j_call: TRBJ2-2; v_call: TRBV7-9; clone_size: .; cdr3_nt: TGTGCCAGCAGCTTTAGCGGGGGATCCCTTAAAAGGGAGCTGTTTTTT; cdr3_aa: CASSFSGGSLKRELFF
d_call: TRBD1; j_call: TRBJ1-2; v_call: TRBV7-2; clone_size: .; cdr3_nt: TGTGCCAGCAGCCCCGGGACAGGAGCTAACTATGGCTACACCTTC; cdr3_aa: CASSPGTGANYGYTF
d_call: TRBD2; j_call: TRBJ2-3; v_call: TRBV6-5; clone_size: .; cdr3_nt: TGTGCCACCTTACTAGCGGCCACGCAGTATTTT; cdr3_aa: CATLLAATQYF
d_call: TRBD1; j_call: TRBJ1-6; v_call: TRBV11-1; clone_size: .; cdr3_nt: TGTGCCAGCGGCGACAGGGAAATATCACCCCTCCACTTT; cdr3_aa: CASGDREISPLHF
d_call: .; j_call: TRBJ1-2; v_call: TRBV9; clone_size: .; cdr3_nt: TGTGCCAGCATGGGTCCGGTGGGCTACACCTTC; cdr3_aa: CASMGPVGYTF
d_call: .; j_call: TRBJ1-4; v_call: TRBV7-2; clone_size: .; cdr3_nt: TGTGCCAGCAGCCTAGGGGGTATCGGAAAACTGTTTTTT; cdr3_aa: CASSLGGIGKLFF
d_call: TRBD2; j_call: TRBJ2-1; v_call: TRBV27; clone_size: .; cdr3_nt: TGTGCCAGCAGTCCCCGTGGACTAGCGGGAGGTTCCTCCTACAATGAGCAGTTCTTC; cdr3_aa: CASSPRGLAGGSSYNEQFF
d_call: .; j_call: TRBJ2-1; v_call: TRBV19; clone_size: .; cdr3_nt: TGTGCCAGTAGTAACACTCGGGGCGGGGTGGGGAATGAGCAGTTCTTC; cdr3_aa: CASSNTRGGVGNEQFF
d_call: TRBD1; j_call: TRBJ2-3; v_call: TRBV7-3; clone_size: .; cdr3_nt: TGTGCCAGCAGCGAACCGGGACAGAGCACAGATACGCAGTATTTT; cdr3_aa: CASSEPGQSTDTQYF
d_call: .; j_call: TRBJ1-1; v_call: TRBV5-5; clone_size: .; cdr3_nt: TGTGCCAGCAGCTTAAGGGGAGTGTCTGAAGCTTTCTTT; cdr3_aa: CASSLRGVSEAFF
d_call: .; j_call: TRBJ1-3; v_call: TRBV9; clone_size: .; cdr3_nt: TGTGCCAGCAGCGTAGATCCAGGCTCTGGAAACACCATATATTTT; cdr3_aa: CASSVDPGSGNTIYF
d_call: TRBD1; j_call: TRBJ1-3; v_call: TRBV5-1; clone_size: .; cdr3_nt: TGCGCCAGCAGCGGGGGACAGCCGTACTCTGGAAACACCATATATTTT; cdr3_aa: CASSGGQPYSGNTIYF
d_call: .; j_call: TRBJ2-7; v_call: TRBV5-6; clone_size: .; cdr3_nt: TGTGCCAGCAGCTTGGCCGGAAACTACGAGCAGTACTTC; cdr3_aa: CASSLAGNYEQYF
d_call: TRBD1; j_call: TRBJ1-1; v_call: TRBV6-5; clone_size: .; cdr3_nt: TGTGCCAGCAGTTCGACCCTGACAGGGGGTTTCACTGAAGCTTTCTTT; cdr3_aa: CASSSTLTGGFTEAFF
d_call: .; j_call: TRBJ2-1; v_call: TRBV29-1; clone_size: .; cdr3_nt: TGCAGCGTTGTATCCCCGGTGGAGCAGTTCTTC; cdr3_aa: CSVVSPVEQFF
d_call: TRBD1; j_call: TRBJ2-1; v_call: TRBV10-3; clone_size: .; cdr3_nt: TGTGCCATCAGAACCACAGGGGGCTCCTACAATGAGCAGTTCTTC; cdr3_aa: CAIRTTGGSYNEQFF
d_call: .; j_call: TRBJ1-1; v_call: TRBV7-9; clone_size: once; cdr3_nt: TGTGCCAGCAGCTTAGAACGAAACACTGAAGCTTTCTTT; cdr3_aa: CASSLERNTEAFF
d_call: TRBD1; j_call: TRBJ1-5; v_call: TRBV5-8; clone_size: .; cdr3_nt: TGTGCCAGCAGTCCTAGACAGGGAGGTAATCAGCCCCAGCATTTT; cdr3_aa: CASSPRQGGNQPQHF
d_call: .; j_call: TRBJ1-1; v_call: TRBV5-1; clone_size: .; cdr3_nt: TGCGCCAGCAGCGTCAGGGTTGACACTGAAGCTTTCTTT; cdr3_aa: CASSVRVDTEAFF
d_call: .; j_call: TRBJ1-1; v_call: TRBV2; clone_size: .; cdr3_nt: TGTGCCAGCAAGAAAGAACTGAACACTGAAGCTTTCTTT; cdr3_aa: CASKKELNTEAFF
d_call: TRBD2; j_call: TRBJ2-3; v_call: TRBV2; clone_size: .; cdr3_nt: TGTGCCAGCAGGAGGGGCGGGGGGCCAGATACGCAGTATTTT; cdr3_aa: CASRRGGGPDTQYF
d_call: TRBD1; j_call: TRBJ1-6; v_call: TRBV4-1; clone_size: few; cdr3_nt: TGCGCCAGCAGCCAAGTGGGACAGGAATACTCACCCCTCCACTTT; cdr3_aa: CASSQVGQEYSPLHF
d_call: .; j_call: TRBJ1-3; v_call: TRBV10-2; clone_size: once; cdr3_nt: TGCGCCAGCAGTGTTTCAGGGGGAAACACCATATATTTT; cdr3_aa: CASSVSGGNTIYF
d_call: .; j_call: TRBJ1-4; v_call: TRBV10-3; clone_size: .; cdr3_nt: TGTGCCATCAGGGCAGGGGCAACTAATGAAAAACTGTTTTTT; cdr3_aa: CAIRAGATNEKLFF
d_call: .; j_call: TRBJ2-7; v_call: TRBV7-9; clone_size: .; cdr3_nt: TGTGCCAGCAGGGGCCCTAGCTACGAGCAGTACTTC; cdr3_aa: CASRGPSYEQYF
d_call: TRBD1; j_call: TRBJ1-1; v_call: TRBV10-3; clone_size: .; cdr3_nt: TGTGCCATCAGAGGGGACAGGGGAGGAACTGAAGCTTTCTTT; cdr3_aa: CAIRGDRGGTEAFF
d_call: TRBD1; j_call: TRBJ1-2; v_call: TRBV15; clone_size: .; cdr3_nt: TGTGCCACCAGCAGAGCCCAGGGGGCAGGTGGCTACACCTTC; cdr3_aa: CATSRAQGAGGYTF
d_call: .; j_call: TRBJ1-5; v_call: TRBV21-1; clone_size: once; cdr3_nt: TGTGCCAGCAGCAAAGCGCCGGCCAGGGGGCTTAATAGCAATCAGCCCCAGCATTTT; cdr3_aa: CASSKAPARGLNSNQPQHF
d_call: TRBD1; j_call: TRBJ2-2; v_call: TRBV4-3; clone_size: .; cdr3_nt: TGCGCCAGCAGCCTGGGGGGACAGGGGAACACCGGGGAGCTGTTTTTT; cdr3_aa: CASSLGGQGNTGELFF